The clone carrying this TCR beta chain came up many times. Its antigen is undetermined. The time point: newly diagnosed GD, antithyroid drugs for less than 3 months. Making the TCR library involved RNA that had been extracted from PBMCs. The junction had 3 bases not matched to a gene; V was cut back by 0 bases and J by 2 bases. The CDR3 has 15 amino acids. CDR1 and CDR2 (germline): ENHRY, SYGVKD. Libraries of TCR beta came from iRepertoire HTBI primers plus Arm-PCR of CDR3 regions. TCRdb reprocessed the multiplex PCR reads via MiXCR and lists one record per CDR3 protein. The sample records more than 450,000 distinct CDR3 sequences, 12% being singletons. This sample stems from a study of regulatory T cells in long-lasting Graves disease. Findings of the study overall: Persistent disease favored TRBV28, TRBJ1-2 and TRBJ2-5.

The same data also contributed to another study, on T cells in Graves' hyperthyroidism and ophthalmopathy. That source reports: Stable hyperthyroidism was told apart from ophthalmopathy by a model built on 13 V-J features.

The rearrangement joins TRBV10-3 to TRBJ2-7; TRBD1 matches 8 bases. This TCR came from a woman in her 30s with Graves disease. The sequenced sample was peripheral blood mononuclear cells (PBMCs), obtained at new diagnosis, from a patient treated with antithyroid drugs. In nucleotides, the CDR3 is TGTGCCATCAGTGAGTCGGACAGGGCCCCCTACGAGCAGTACTTC. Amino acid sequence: CAISESDRAPYEQYF.